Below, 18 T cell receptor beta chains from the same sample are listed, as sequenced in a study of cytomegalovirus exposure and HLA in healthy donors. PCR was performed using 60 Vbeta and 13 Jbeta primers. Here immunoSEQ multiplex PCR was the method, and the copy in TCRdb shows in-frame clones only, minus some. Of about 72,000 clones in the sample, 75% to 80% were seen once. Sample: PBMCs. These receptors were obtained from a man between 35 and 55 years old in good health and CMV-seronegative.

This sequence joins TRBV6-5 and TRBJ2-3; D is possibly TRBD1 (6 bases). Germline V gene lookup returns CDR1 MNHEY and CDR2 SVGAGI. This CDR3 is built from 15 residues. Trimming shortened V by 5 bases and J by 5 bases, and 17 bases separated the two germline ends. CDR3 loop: CASSRGQQGKDTQYF. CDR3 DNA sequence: TGTGCCAGCAGTAGGGGCCAACAGGGAAAAGATACGCAGTATTTT.

The CDR3 region has the DNA TGTGCCAGTAGTATAGGGACAGCCACTAGCACAGATACGCAGTATTTT. Translation: CASSIGTATSTDTQYF. The genes are TRBV19 and TRBJ2-3; a weak D match, TRBD1 (6 bases). CDR1 and CDR2 (germline): LNHDA, SQIVND (reference sequence). The CDR3 length is 16 residues. Trimming took 1 base from V and 0 from J, leaving 11 bases between them. The whole variable domain, filled in from reference TRBV19 and TRBJ2-3, reads DGGITQSPKYLFRKEGQNVTLSCEQNLNHDAMYWYRQDPGQGLRLIYYSQIVNDFQKGDIAEGYSVSREKKESFPLTVTSAQKNPTAFYLCASSIGTATSTDTQYFGPGTRLTVL.

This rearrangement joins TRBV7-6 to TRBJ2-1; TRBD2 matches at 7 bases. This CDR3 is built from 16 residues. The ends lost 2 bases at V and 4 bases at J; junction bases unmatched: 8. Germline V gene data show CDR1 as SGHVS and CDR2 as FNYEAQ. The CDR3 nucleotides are TGTGCCAGCAGCTTACAGGGCGGGAGCATTTACAATGAGCAGTTCTTC. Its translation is CASSLQGGSIYNEQFF. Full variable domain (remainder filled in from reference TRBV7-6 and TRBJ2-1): GAGVSQSPRYKVTKRGQDVALRCDPISGHVSLYWYRQALGQGPEFLTYFNYEAQQDKSGLPNDRFSAERPEGSISTLTIQRTEQRDSAMYRCASSLQGGSIYNEQFFGPGTRLTVL.

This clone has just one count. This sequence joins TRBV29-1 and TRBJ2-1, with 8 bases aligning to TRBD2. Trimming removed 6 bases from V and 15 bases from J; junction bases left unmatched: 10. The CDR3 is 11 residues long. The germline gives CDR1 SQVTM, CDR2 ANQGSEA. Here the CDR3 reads CSVGKTSEWFF. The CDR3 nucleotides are TGCAGCGTCGGAAAGACTAGCGAGTGGTTCTTC.

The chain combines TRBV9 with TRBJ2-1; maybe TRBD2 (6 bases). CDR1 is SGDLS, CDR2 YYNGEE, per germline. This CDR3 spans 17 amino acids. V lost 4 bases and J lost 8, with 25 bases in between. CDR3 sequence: CASSRRGGRPFGDEQFF. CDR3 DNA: TGTGCCAGCAGCCGAAGGGGAGGCCGACCTTTTGGGGATGAGCAGTTCTTC.

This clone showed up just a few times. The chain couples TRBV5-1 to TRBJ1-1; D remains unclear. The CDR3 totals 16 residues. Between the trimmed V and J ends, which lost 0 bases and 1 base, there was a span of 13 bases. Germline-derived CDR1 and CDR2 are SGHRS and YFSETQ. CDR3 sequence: CASSLGIRLGNTEAFF. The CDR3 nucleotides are TGCGCCAGCAGCTTGGGGATCAGGTTGGGGAACACTGAAGCTTTCTTT.

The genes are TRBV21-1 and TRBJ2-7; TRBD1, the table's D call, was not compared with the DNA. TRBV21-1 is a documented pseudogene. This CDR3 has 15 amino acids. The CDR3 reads CASSKWPGQTYEQYF. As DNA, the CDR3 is TGTGCCAGCAGCAAATGGCCAGGGCAGACCTACGAGCAGTACTTC.

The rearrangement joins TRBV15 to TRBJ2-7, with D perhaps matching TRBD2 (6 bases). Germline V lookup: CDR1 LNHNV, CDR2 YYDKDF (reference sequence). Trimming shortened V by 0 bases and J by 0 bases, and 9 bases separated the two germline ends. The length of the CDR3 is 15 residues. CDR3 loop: CATSRDRDSSYEQYF. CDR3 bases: TGTGCCACCAGCAGAGACCGGGACTCCTCCTACGAGCAGTACTTC.

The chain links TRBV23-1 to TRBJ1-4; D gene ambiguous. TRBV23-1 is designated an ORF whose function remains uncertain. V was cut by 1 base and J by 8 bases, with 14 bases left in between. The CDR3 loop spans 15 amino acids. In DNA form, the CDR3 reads TGCGCCAGCAGTCAATTGAACGAAAGAGCCGAAAAACTGTTTTTT. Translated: CASSQLNERAEKLFF.

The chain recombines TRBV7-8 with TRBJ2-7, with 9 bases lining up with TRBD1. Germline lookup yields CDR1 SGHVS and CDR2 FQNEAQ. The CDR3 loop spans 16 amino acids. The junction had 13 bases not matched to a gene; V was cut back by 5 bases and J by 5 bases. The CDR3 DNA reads TGTGCCAGCAGCCCGCGGACCGGGACAGGGTCCCACGAGCAGTACTTC. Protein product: CASSPRTGTGSHEQYF.

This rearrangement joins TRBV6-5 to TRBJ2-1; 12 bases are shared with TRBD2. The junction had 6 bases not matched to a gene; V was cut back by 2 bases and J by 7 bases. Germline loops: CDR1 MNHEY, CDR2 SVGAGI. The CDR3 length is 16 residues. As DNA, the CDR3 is TGTGCCAGCAGTTACGCGACTAGCGGGGGAGAGAATGAGCAGTTCTTC. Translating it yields CASSYATSGGENEQFF.

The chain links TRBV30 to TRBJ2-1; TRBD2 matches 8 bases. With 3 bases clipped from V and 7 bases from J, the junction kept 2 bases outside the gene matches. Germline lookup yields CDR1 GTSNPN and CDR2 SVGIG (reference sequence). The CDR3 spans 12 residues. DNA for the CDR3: TGTGCCTGGAGGTCGGGGGGGAATGAGCAGTTCTTC. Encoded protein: CAWRSGGNEQFF.

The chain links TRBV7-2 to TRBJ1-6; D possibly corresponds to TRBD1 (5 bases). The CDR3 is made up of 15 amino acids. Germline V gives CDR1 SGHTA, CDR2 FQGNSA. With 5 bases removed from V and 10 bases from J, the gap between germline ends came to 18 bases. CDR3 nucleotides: TGTGCCAGCAGCCCGACAGTCTCCTCAGTATCACCCCTCCACTTT. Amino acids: CASSPTVSSVSPLHF. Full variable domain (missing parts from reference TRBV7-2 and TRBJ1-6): GAGVSQSPSNKVTEKGKDVELRCDPISGHTALYWYRQSLGQGLEFLIYFQGNSAPDKSGLPSDRFSAERTGGSVSTLTIQRTQQEDSAVYLCASSPTVSSVSPLHFGNGTRLTVT.

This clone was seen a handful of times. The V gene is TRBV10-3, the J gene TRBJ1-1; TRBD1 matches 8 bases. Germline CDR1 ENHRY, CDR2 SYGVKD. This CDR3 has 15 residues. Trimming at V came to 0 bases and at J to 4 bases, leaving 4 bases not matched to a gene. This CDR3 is CAISESGQGATEAFF. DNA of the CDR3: TGTGCCATCAGTGAGTCCGGACAGGGTGCCACTGAAGCTTTCTTT.

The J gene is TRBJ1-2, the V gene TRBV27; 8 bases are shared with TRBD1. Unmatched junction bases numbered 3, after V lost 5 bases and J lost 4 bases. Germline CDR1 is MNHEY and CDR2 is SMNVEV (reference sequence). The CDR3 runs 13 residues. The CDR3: CASSTGGGYGYTF. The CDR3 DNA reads TGTGCCAGCAGTACAGGGGGGGGCTATGGCTACACCTTC.

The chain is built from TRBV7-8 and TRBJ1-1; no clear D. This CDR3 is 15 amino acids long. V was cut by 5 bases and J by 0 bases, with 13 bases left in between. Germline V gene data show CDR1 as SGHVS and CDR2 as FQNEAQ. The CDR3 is CASSRWRELNTEAFF. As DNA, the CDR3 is TGTGCCAGCAGCCGTTGGAGGGAGTTGAACACTGAAGCTTTCTTT.

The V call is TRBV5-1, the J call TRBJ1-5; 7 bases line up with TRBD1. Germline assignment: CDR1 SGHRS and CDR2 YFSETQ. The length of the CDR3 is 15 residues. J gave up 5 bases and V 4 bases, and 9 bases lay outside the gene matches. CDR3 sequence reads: CASSPRQGRDQPQHF. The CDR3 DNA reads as TGCGCCAGCAGCCCAAGACAGGGCAGGGATCAGCCCCAGCATTTT.

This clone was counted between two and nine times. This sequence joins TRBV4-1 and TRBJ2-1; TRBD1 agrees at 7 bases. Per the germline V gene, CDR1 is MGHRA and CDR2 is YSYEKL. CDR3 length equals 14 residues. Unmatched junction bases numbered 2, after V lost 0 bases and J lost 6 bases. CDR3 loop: CASSQDAGGNEQFF. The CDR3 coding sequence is TGCGCCAGCAGCCAAGATGCAGGGGGCAATGAGCAGTTCTTC.